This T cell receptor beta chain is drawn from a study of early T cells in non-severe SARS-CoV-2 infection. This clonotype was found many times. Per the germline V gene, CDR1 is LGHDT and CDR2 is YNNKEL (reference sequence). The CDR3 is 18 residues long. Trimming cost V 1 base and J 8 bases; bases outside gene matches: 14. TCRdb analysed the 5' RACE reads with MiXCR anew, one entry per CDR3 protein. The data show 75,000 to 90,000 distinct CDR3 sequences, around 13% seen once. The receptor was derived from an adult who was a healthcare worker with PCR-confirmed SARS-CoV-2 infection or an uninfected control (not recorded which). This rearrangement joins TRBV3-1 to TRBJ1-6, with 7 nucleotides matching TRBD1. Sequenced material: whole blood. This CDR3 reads CASSQGWDSSFRDSPLHF. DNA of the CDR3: TGTGCCAGCAGCCAAGGCTGGGACAGCAGTTTCAGGGATTCACCCCTCCACTTT.